The entry below gives a single T cell receptor (beta chain) sequence along with its context. Antigen: not known. This record belongs to a study of cytomegalovirus exposure and HLA in healthy donors. Study results and limitations: The investigators catalogued 164 TCR beta chains as cytomegalovirus-associated.

A multiplex PCR was run with 60 Vbeta primers and 13 Jbeta primers. Some clones are missing from TCRdb's copy, which holds only in-frame ones; the method was immunoSEQ multiplex PCR. The sample shows roughly 67,000 clones, about four fifths of them seen only once. The TCR was taken from a woman aged 25-40 years in good health and CMV-seronegative. Sequenced input: PBMCs.

The CDR3 DNA follows: TGTGCCACCAGCAGAGATCGCGTAGTAAACGAGCAGTACTTC. Protein sequence: CATSRDRVVNEQYF. V and J are TRBV15 and TRBJ2-5; D unresolved. The end of the DNA fits TRBJ2-7 better, so the J call may be wrong. Germline V lookup: CDR1 LNHNV, CDR2 YYDKDF (reference sequence). This CDR3 is built from 14 residues.